Shown below are 28 T cell receptor beta chains from a single sample sequenced in a study of cytomegalovirus exposure and HLA in healthy donors. PCR amplification relied on 60 Vbeta primers (plus 13 Jbeta primers). Method: immunoSEQ multiplex PCR; TCRdb's copy keeps in-frame clones and lacks some. The data contain tens of thousands of clones, 60% to 75% of them singletons. The specimen was PBMCs. These TCRs come from a woman in her thirties or forties in good health and CMV-seropositive.

The chain combines TRBV27 with TRBJ1-6; D perhaps matches TRBD1 (6 bases). The CDR3 has 18 amino acids. With 1 base removed from V and 0 bases from J, the gap between germline ends came to 13 bases. Germline assignment: CDR1 MNHEY and CDR2 SMNVEV (reference sequence). The CDR3 loop reads CASSLLGGPSSYNSPLHF. CDR3 DNA sequence: TGTGCCAGCAGTTTATTGGGGGGGCCGAGCTCCTATAATTCACCCCTCCACTTT.

This clone was seen just once. The chain carries TRBV27 and TRBJ2-5, with 7 nucleotides matching TRBD1. CDR3 size: 16 residues. Losses at the gene ends were 5 bases for V and 3 bases for J; bases not matched to a gene: 12. In germline, CDR1 is MNHEY, CDR2 SMNVEV (reference sequence). The CDR3 loop is CASSAHQTGREETQYF. The CDR3 DNA sequence: TGTGCCAGCAGTGCTCATCAGACAGGGCGCGAAGAGACCCAGTACTTC.

The chain recombines TRBV5-8 with TRBJ2-2; the D gene is possibly TRBD2 (6 bases). Trimming cost V 0 bases and J 1 base, with 13 bases left between them. CDR3 size: 17 residues. CDR1 is SGHTS and CDR2 is YDEGEE in the germline V gene. The CDR3 coding sequence is TGTGCCAGCAGCTTGGCCGGGCGGGGCGGGAACACCGGGGAGCTGTTTTTT. This sequence encodes CASSLAGRGGNTGELFF.

The V call is TRBV5-1, the J call TRBJ1-2; maybe TRBD1 (6 bases). Trimming removed 0 bases from V and 2 bases from J, with 11 bases in between. Germline assignment: CDR1 SGHRS and CDR2 YFSETQ. This CDR3 is built from 15 residues. DNA for the CDR3: TGCGCCAGCAGCTTGGAGGTTACAGGGAACTATGGCTACACCTTC. Amino acid sequence: CASSLEVTGNYGYTF.

The chain carries TRBV2 and TRBJ1-3; 9 bases map to TRBD1. Unmatched junction bases numbered 8, after V lost 4 bases and J lost 4 bases. The CDR3 is made up of 16 amino acids. Germline assignment: CDR1 SNHLY and CDR2 FYNNEI. The CDR3 spells CASSGEGTGYGNTIYF. CDR3 DNA sequence: TGTGCCAGCAGTGGAGAAGGGACAGGGTACGGAAACACCATATATTTT. The whole variable domain, filled in from reference TRBV2 and TRBJ1-3, reads EPEVTQTPSHQVTQMGQEVILRCVPISNHLYFYWYRQILGQKVEFLVSFYNNEISEKSEIFDDQFSVERPDGSNFTLKIRSTKLEDSAMYFCASSGEGTGYGNTIYFGEGSWLTVV.

This chain links TRBV4-1 with TRBJ2-3; perhaps TRBD1 as D (5 bases). Trimming shortened V by 0 bases and J by 6 bases, and 13 bases separated the two germline ends. This CDR3 has 15 residues. Germline assignment: CDR1 MGHRA and CDR2 YSYEKL. The CDR3 DNA reads TGCGCCAGCAGCCAAGAACCGCAGGGTGCGGATACGCAGTATTTT. Encoded protein: CASSQEPQGADTQYF.

CDR3 bases: TGTGCCAGCTCACCACCGCCACAGTACAATGAGCAGTTCTTC. Encoded protein: CASSPPPQYNEQFF. V gene TRBV18 combines with J gene TRBJ2-1; no clear D. CDR3 length equals 14 residues. Germline assignment: CDR1 KGHSH and CDR2 LQKENI. The ends were cut back, 0 bases at V and 4 bases at J, with 7 bases in the middle.

This clone was recorded once. The chain carries TRBV4-3 and TRBJ1-2; D gene uncertain. V lost 0 bases to trimming and J lost 8 bases, with 16 bases between them. CDR1 is LGHNA and CDR2 is YSLEER in the germline V gene. This CDR3 has 15 amino acids. DNA for the CDR3: TGCGCCAGCAGCCAAGATCTGGTGGAGGATCGAGGCTACACCTTC. As protein: CASSQDLVEDRGYTF.

This clone has a handful of counts. This CDR3 reads CASSLAAGATDTQYF. CDR3 bases: TGTGCCAGCAGCTTAGCTGCGGGGGCAACAGATACGCAGTATTTT. This sequence joins TRBV7-6 and TRBJ2-3; D is perhaps TRBD2 (7 bases). There are 15 residues in the CDR3. Germline V gene sequence: CDR1 SGHVS, CDR2 FNYEAQ. Between the trimmed V and J ends, which lost 0 bases and 3 bases, there was a span of 10 bases.

This clone was found a few times. The rearrangement uses TRBV28 and TRBJ1-4; 8 nucleotides agree with TRBD1. Germline assignment: CDR1 MDHEN and CDR2 SYDVKM. V lost 7 bases and J lost 2; bases outside the gene matches: 6. This CDR3 has 15 amino acids. CDR3: CASKSGGNTNEKLFF. DNA of the CDR3: TGTGCCAGCAAATCAGGGGGCAATACTAATGAAAAACTGTTTTTT.

This clone was observed a few times. The chain links TRBV9 to TRBJ2-2, with TRBD2 identical over 7 bases. V was pared by 4 bases and J by 6 bases, with 6 bases of the junction left unmatched. The length of the CDR3 is 14 residues. CDR1 and CDR2 from the germline V gene are SGDLS and YYNGEE. CDR3 coding DNA: TGTGCCAGCAGCCCCCGGGGGGAGGCCGGGGAGCTGTTTTTT. It specifies CASSPRGEAGELFF.

This chain joins TRBV30 and TRBJ1-5, with TRBD1 matching over 8 bases. CDR3 size: 15 residues. After removal of 2 bases from V and 4 bases from J, the junction contained 7 bases not matched to a gene. Per germline, CDR1 GTSNPN and CDR2 SVGIG (reference sequence). The CDR3, as DNA: TGTGCCTGGAGTCGTGGGACAGGAAAAAATCAGCCCCAGCATTTT. This sequence encodes CAWSRGTGKNQPQHF.

The chain carries TRBV30 and TRBJ1-4; a possible D gene is TRBD1 (5 bases). Trimming removed 3 bases at V and 8 bases at J, with 10 bases between. This CDR3 contains 12 residues. The germline CDR1 and CDR2 sequences are GTSNPN and SVGIG (reference sequence). CDR3 nucleotide sequence: TGTGCCTGGAGCGATAGGGGCGAAAAACTGTTTTTT. This encodes CAWSDRGEKLFF. The variable domain in full, with the rest retrieved from reference TRBV30 and TRBJ1-4, is SQTIHQWPATLVQPVGSPLSLECTVEGTSNPNLYWYRQAAGRGLQLLFYSVGIGQISSEVPQNLSASRPQDRQFILSSKKLLLSDSGFYLCAWSDRGEKLFFGSGTQLSVL.

The rearrangement links TRBV5-1 to TRBJ2-3, with D tentatively TRBD2 (5 bases). V lost 0 bases and J 0 bases, leaving 14 bases between the germline ends. Per germline, CDR1 SGHRS and CDR2 YFSETQ. CDR3 size: 17 residues. CDR3 sequence: CASSLGSGLLSTDTQYF. For the CDR3, the DNA is TGCGCCAGCAGCTTGGGGTCTGGACTCCTAAGCACAGATACGCAGTATTTT.

The table lists this clone with a count of one. The chain links TRBV7-9 to TRBJ2-7; maybe TRBD2 (5 bases). This CDR3 has 16 amino acids. Trimming shortened V by 0 bases and J by 0 bases, and 12 bases separated the two germline ends. CDR1 and CDR2 (germline): SEHNR, FQNEAQ (reference sequence). Here the CDR3 DNA reads TGTGCCAGCAGCTTAGCTGTTGGAGCGGTCTCCTACGAGCAGTACTTC. It codes for CASSLAVGAVSYEQYF.

V is TRBV4-3 and J is TRBJ1-2; D remains ambiguous. CDR3 size: 17 residues. Germline CDR1 reads LGHNA; CDR2 reads YSLEER. Between the trimmed V and J ends, which lost 0 bases and 7 bases, there was a span of 21 bases. In DNA, the CDR3 is TGCGCCAGCAGCCAAGATTTTGGGTTCACGGCGGTTTTTGGCTACACCTTC. This codes for CASSQDFGFTAVFGYTF.

The V and J genes are TRBV19 and TRBJ1-1; 7 positions agree with TRBD1. Per germline, CDR1 LNHDA and CDR2 SQIVND (reference sequence). CDR3 size: 12 residues. Trimming took 8 bases from V and 2 from J; bases not matched to a gene: 2. In DNA form, the CDR3 reads TGTGCCAGTCGGGACAGAAACACTGAAGCTTTCTTT. It encodes CASRDRNTEAFF.

This chain joins TRBV2 and TRBJ2-1; 9 nucleotides align to TRBD2. The CDR3 runs 16 residues. Germline loops: CDR1 SNHLY, CDR2 FYNNEI. J was trimmed by 0 bases and V by 7 bases; bases with no gene match: 7. The CDR3: CASTPMRGGSYNEQFF. The CDR3 nucleotides are TGTGCCAGCACCCCCATGCGGGGGGGCTCCTACAATGAGCAGTTCTTC.

V gene TRBV7-2 combines with J gene TRBJ1-4; unclear D gene. The CDR3 loop spans 18 amino acids. The germline V gene encodes CDR1 SGHTA and CDR2 FQGNSA. The germline V and J ends were trimmed by 2 bases and 0 bases, with 16 bases remaining between them. CDR3 residues: CASSLWLGGRATNEKLFF. In DNA, the CDR3 is TGTGCCAGCAGCTTATGGCTCGGAGGACGGGCAACTAATGAAAAACTGTTTTTT. The complete variable domain, with remaining parts taken from reference TRBV7-2 and TRBJ1-4, reads GAGVSQSPSNKVTEKGKDVELRCDPISGHTALYWYRQSLGQGLEFLIYFQGNSAPDKSGLPSDRFSAERTGGSVSTLTIQRTQQEDSAVYLCASSLWLGGRATNEKLFFGSGTQLSVL.

This clone was seen more than once but under ten times. This rearrangement joins TRBV18 to TRBJ2-7; possibly TRBD2 for D (5 bases). V shed 3 bases and J shed 7 bases, with 13 bases lying between them. Germline V lookup: CDR1 KGHSH, CDR2 LQKENI. The CDR3 length is 13 residues. The DNA for the CDR3 is TGTGCCAGCTCACCCCCTTCTAGAGGGGAGCAGTACTTC. Encoded protein: CASSPPSRGEQYF.

The J gene is TRBJ2-2, the V gene TRBV10-2, with 13 bases identical to TRBD2. The CDR3 loop spans 15 amino acids. The trim removed 7 bases at V and 8 bases at J, leaving 7 bases unmatched. Germline V lookup: CDR1 WSHSY, CDR2 SAAADI. The CDR3 DNA is TGCGCCAGCACAGGACTAGCGGGAGCCTCTGGGGAGCTGTTTTTT. Translation gives CASTGLAGASGELFF.

This chain joins TRBV30 and TRBJ2-3; 8 nucleotides align to TRBD2. V lost 0 bases, J lost 1 base, and 6 bases stayed unmatched. CDR3 size: 16 residues. Germline assignment: CDR1 GTSNPN and CDR2 SVGIG (reference sequence). Written as DNA, the CDR3 is TGTGCCTGGAGTGTACTTAGCGGGACCCGCACAGATACGCAGTATTTT. Translated, it gives CAWSVLSGTRTDTQYF.

The chain links TRBV5-6 to TRBJ2-2; TRBD1 matches 11 bases. The CDR3 runs to 16 residues. Germline CDR1 SGHDT, CDR2 YYEEEE. With 2 bases clipped from V and 8 bases from J, the junction kept 8 bases outside the gene matches. CDR3 loop: CASSFLGQGARGELFF. CDR3 nucleotides: TGTGCCAGCAGCTTCCTTGGACAGGGGGCGCGTGGGGAGCTGTTTTTT.

The rearrangement uses TRBV13 and TRBJ2-3; 10 bases match TRBD2. Looked up from germline, CDR1 is PRHDT and CDR2 is FYEKMQ (reference sequence). The V and J ends lost 0 bases and 5 bases, in that order; junction bases with no gene match: 5. The CDR3 runs to 16 residues. Here the CDR3 DNA reads TGTGCCAGCAGCTTAGGAGCGGGGGGGCAAGGAGATACGCAGTATTTT. It encodes CASSLGAGGQGDTQYF.

The V and J genes are TRBV7-9 and TRBJ1-2, with 9 bases identical to TRBD1. With 2 bases clipped from V and 3 bases from J, the junction kept 4 bases outside the gene matches. CDR1 and CDR2 from the germline V gene are SEHNR and FQNEAQ (reference sequence). The CDR3 loop spans 15 amino acids. Here the CDR3 DNA reads TGTGCCAGCAGCTTACCGGGACAGGGCCACTATGGCTACACCTTC. Amino acid sequence: CASSLPGQGHYGYTF. Supplemented by reference TRBV7-9 and TRBJ1-2, the full variable domain reads DTGVSQNPRHKITKRGQNVTFRCDPISEHNRLYWYRQTLGQGPEFLTYFQNEAQLEKSRLLSDRFSAERPKGSFSTLEIQRTEQGDSAMYLCASSLPGQGHYGYTFGSGTRLTVV.

The chain links TRBV30 to TRBJ2-1, with 12 bases fitting TRBD2. Germline V gene sequence: CDR1 GTSNPN, CDR2 SVGIG (reference sequence). Trimming at V came to 3 bases and at J to 6 bases, leaving 12 bases not matched to a gene. CDR3 length: 17 amino acids. In DNA form, the CDR3 reads TGTGCCTGGAGCGGAGGGGCTAGCGGGAGGGCCCTCAATGAGCAGTTCTTC. Translation: CAWSGGASGRALNEQFF.

The rearrangement joins TRBV28 to TRBJ1-5; possibly TRBD1 for D (5 bases). V gave up 4 bases and J gave up 6 bases, with 13 bases separating them. CDR3 length equals 14 residues. Germline CDR1 is MDHEN and CDR2 is SYDVKM. The DNA for the CDR3 is TGTGCCAGCAGTTCCCTTCGGGGACTTCAGCCCCAGCATTTT. Protein sequence: CASSSLRGLQPQHF.

The V gene is TRBV7-2, the J gene TRBJ2-3, with no clear D. Germline V gives CDR1 SGHTA, CDR2 FQGNSA. Trimming stripped 5 bases from V and 0 bases from J, with 15 bases between. The CDR3 spans 16 residues. The CDR3 coding sequence is TGTGCCAGCAGCGCCCGACTCATACCTAGCACAGATACGCAGTATTTT. This translates into CASSARLIPSTDTQYF.